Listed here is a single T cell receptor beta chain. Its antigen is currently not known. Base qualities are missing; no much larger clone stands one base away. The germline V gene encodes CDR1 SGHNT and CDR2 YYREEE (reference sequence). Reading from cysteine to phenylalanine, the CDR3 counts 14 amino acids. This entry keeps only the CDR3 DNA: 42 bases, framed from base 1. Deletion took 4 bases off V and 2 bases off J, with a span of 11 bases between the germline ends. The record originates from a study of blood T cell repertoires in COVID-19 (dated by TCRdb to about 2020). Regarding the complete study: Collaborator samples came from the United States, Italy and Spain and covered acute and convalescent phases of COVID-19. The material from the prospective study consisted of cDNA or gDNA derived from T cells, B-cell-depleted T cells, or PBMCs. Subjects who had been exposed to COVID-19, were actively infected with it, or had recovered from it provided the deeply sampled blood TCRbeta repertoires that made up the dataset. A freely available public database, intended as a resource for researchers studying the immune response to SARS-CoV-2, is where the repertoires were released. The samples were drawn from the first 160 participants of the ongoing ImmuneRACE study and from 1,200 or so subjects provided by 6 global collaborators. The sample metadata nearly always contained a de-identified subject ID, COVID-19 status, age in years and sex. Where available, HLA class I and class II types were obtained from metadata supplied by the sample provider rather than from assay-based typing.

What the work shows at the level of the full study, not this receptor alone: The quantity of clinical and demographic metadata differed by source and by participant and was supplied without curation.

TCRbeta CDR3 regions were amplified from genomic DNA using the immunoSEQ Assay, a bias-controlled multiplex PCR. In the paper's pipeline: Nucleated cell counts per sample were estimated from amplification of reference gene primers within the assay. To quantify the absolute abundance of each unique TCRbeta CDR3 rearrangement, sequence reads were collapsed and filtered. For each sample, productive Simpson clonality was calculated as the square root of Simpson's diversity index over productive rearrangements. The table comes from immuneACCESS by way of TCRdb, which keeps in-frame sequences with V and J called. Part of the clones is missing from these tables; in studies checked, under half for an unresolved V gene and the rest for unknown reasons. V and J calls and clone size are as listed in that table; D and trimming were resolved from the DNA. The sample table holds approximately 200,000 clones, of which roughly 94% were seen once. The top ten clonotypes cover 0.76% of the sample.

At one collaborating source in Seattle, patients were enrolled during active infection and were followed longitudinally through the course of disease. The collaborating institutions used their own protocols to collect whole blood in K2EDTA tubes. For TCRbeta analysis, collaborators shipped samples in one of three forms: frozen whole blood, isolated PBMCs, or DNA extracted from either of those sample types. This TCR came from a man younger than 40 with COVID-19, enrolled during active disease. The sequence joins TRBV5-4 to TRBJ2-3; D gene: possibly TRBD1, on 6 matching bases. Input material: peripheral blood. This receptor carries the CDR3 CASSATGSTDTQYF. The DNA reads TGTGCCAGCAGCGCGACAGGTTCCACAGATACGCAGTATTTT.